The 18 T cell receptor beta chains below come from one sample, sequenced in a study of blood T cell repertoires in COVID-19. The data were produced by immunoSEQ multiplex PCR, yet TCRdb's version contains in-frame clones alone and is incomplete. The data show under 250,000 clones, with 85% to 90% seen just once and about 3% held by the top ten. Sequences were obtained from PBMCs or T cells enriched from blood (not recorded which). The source is a woman aged 18-35 years in a cohort exposed to, infected with or recovered from COVID-19 (not recorded which).

This chain connects TRBV6-5 to TRBJ1-2; 8 bases fit TRBD1. V shed 6 bases and J 7 bases; nucleotides not matched to a gene: 4. Germline V gives CDR1 MNHEY, CDR2 SVGAGI. The CDR3 contains 12 residues. CDR3 region: CASRTGESGYTF. The CDR3 region has the DNA TGTGCCAGCAGGACAGGGGAGAGTGGCTACACCTTC.

The chain is built from TRBV12-3 or TRBV12-4 and TRBJ2-3, with a weak D call TRBD2 (6 bases). V shed 6 bases and J shed 6 bases, with 10 bases lying between them. This CDR3 contains 12 residues. The CDR3 coding sequence is TGTGCCAGCAGCCGGGGGAGGGATACGCAGTATTTT. Its translation is CASSRGRDTQYF.

This rearrangement joins TRBV6-5 to TRBJ1-6; D possibly corresponds to TRBD1 (5 bases). The CDR3 has 14 amino acids. V lost 7 bases to trimming and J lost 4 bases, with 11 bases between them. Germline values: CDR1 MNHEY, CDR2 SVGAGI. The CDR3 reads CASNGGLYNSPLHF. CDR3 in DNA: TGTGCCAGCAACGGGGGACTTTATAATTCACCCCTCCACTTT.

This sequence joins TRBV10-1 and TRBJ2-7; D gene ambiguous. V lost 5 bases, J lost 3 bases, and 8 bases lay in between. The CDR3 extends over 12 amino acids. CDR1 and CDR2 from the germline V gene are WNHNN and SYGVQD (reference sequence). CDR3 amino acids: CASSRSSYEQYF. The CDR3 bases are TGCGCCAGCAGTAGGTCTAGCTACGAGCAGTACTTC.

The CDR3 DNA reads as TGTGCCAGCAGCTTCGACAACCCTGGAAACACCATATATTTT. Protein product: CASSFDNPGNTIYF. The chain recombines TRBV7-9 with TRBJ1-3; D gene uncertain. Germline CDR1 is SEHNR and CDR2 is FQNEAQ (reference sequence). The CDR3 runs 14 residues. The V gene lost 3 bases and the J gene lost 2 bases, with 8 bases spanning the gap.

V and J are TRBV12-3 or TRBV12-4 and TRBJ1-1, with D possibly TRBD1 on 5 matching bases. The CDR3 has 13 amino acids. Deletions cut 5 bases from V and 3 bases from J, with 10 bases between. The CDR3 sequence is CASSITGDTEAFF. CDR3 nucleotide sequence: TGTGCCAGCAGTATCACAGGAGACACTGAAGCTTTCTTT.

This clone was detected a few times. The chain combines TRBV5-4 with TRBJ2-5; 7 bases line up with TRBD2. Trimming at V came to 3 bases and at J to 2 bases, leaving 4 bases not matched to a gene. Germline V lookup: CDR1 SGHNT, CDR2 YYREEE (reference sequence). The CDR3 spans 14 residues. The CDR3 sequence is CASSSGLSQETQYF. In nucleotides, the CDR3 is TGTGCCAGCAGCTCGGGACTATCACAAGAGACCCAGTACTTC.

The chain employs TRBV19 and TRBJ1-2; maybe TRBD1 (6 bases). Germline CDR1 reads LNHDA; CDR2 reads SQIVND (reference sequence). The CDR3 extends over 15 amino acids. Trimming took off 6 bases at V and 0 bases at J, with 14 bases between the two ends. The CDR3 loop is CASSARDTANYGYTF. CDR3 sequence (DNA): TGTGCCAGTAGCGCCCGGGACACCGCTAACTATGGCTACACCTTC. Full variable domain (rest looked up from reference TRBV19 and TRBJ1-2): DGGITQSPKYLFRKEGQNVTLSCEQNLNHDAMYWYRQDPGQGLRLIYYSQIVNDFQKGDIAEGYSVSREKKESFPLTVTSAQKNPTAFYLCASSARDTANYGYTFGSGTRLTVV.

The chain is built from TRBV13 and TRBJ2-7; TRBD2 matches 12 bases. V lost 4 bases and J lost 3; bases outside the gene matches: 4. The CDR3 consists of 15 residues. CDR1 and CDR2 from the germline V gene are PRHDT and FYEKMQ (reference sequence). CDR3 in DNA: TGTGCCAGCAGCTCCAGACTAGCGGGAGACTACGAGCAGTACTTC. This codes for CASSSRLAGDYEQYF. The full variable domain, its missing parts supplied by reference TRBV13 and TRBJ2-7, is AAGVIQSPRHLIKEKRETATLKCYPIPRHDTVYWYQQGPGQDPQFLISFYEKMQSDKGSIPDRFSAQQFSDYHSELNMSSLELGDSALYFCASSSRLAGDYEQYFGPGTRLTVT.

CDR3 sequence: CATSPRGGFSNYGYTF. CDR3 sequence (DNA): TGTGCCACCAGCCCCCGGGGGGGGTTCTCTAACTATGGCTACACCTTC. The V gene is TRBV15, the J gene TRBJ1-2; D is possibly TRBD1 (5 bases). The CDR3 sequence is 16 residues long. The germline V and J ends were trimmed by 5 bases and 0 bases, with 16 bases remaining between them. Per the germline V gene, CDR1 is LNHNV and CDR2 is YYDKDF (reference sequence).

The J gene is TRBJ1-5, the V gene TRBV2; possible D gene TRBD1, 5 bases. The V gene's germline CDR1 is SNHLY and CDR2 FYNNEI. The V and J ends lost 4 bases and 6 bases respectively, with 16 bases between them. CDR3 length: 15 residues. The CDR3 DNA follows: TGTGCCAGCAGTGTTGGACTGGGGGGGGGTCAGCCCCAGCATTTT. It is translated as CASSVGLGGGQPQHF.

In its sample, this clone was seen a few times. The V call is TRBV6-5, the J call TRBJ1-3; 9 bases fit TRBD1. The V segment lost 0 bases and the J segment 3 bases; nucleotides outside the gene matches: 3. Germline-derived CDR1 and CDR2 are MNHEY and SVGAGI. The CDR3 runs to 16 residues. The CDR3 coding sequence is TGTGCCAGCAGTTACTCGGGACAGGGTGGTGGAAACACCATATATTTT. Its translation is CASSYSGQGGGNTIYF.

The rearrangement links TRBV4-2 to TRBJ1-5; D gene uncertain. CDR3 length equals 15 residues. Trimming cost V 2 bases and J 0 bases, with 8 bases left between them. Germline CDR1 is LGHNA and CDR2 is YNFKEQ. The CDR3 DNA reads TGTGCCAGCAGCCAACGGGTTCATAGCAATCAGCCCCAGCATTTT. Translated, it gives CASSQRVHSNQPQHF.

The V and J genes are TRBV9 and TRBJ2-1; D gene uncertain. CDR1 is SGDLS, CDR2 YYNGEE, per germline. Trimming pared 1 base from V and 10 bases from J, leaving 6 bases between. This CDR3 contains 11 residues. CDR3 amino acids: CASSVQREQFF. In nucleotides, the CDR3 is TGTGCCAGCAGCGTACAGCGAGAGCAGTTCTTC.

This rearrangement joins TRBV6-1 to TRBJ1-5; TRBD1 agrees at 9 bases. Trimming cost V 4 bases and J 3 bases; bases outside gene matches: 7. The length of the CDR3 is 16 residues. Germline assignment: CDR1 MNHNS and CDR2 SASEGT. The CDR3 reads CASSGTRTGANQPQHF. The CDR3 region has the DNA TGTGCCAGCAGTGGGACAAGGACAGGGGCCAATCAGCCCCAGCATTTT.

CDR3 sequence (DNA): TGCGCCAGCAGCTTAATGGGCCTCCAAGAGACCCAGTACTTC. Amino acids: CASSLMGLQETQYF. The chain combines TRBV5-1 with TRBJ2-5; D is unresolved. V shed 2 bases and J shed 1 base, with 9 bases lying between them. The CDR3 runs to 14 residues. CDR1 is SGHRS, CDR2 YFSETQ, per germline. The whole variable domain, remainder taken from reference TRBV5-1 and TRBJ2-5, is KAGVTQTPRYLIKTRGQQVTLSCSPISGHRSVSWYQQTPGQGLQFLFEYFSETQRNKGNFPGRFSGRQFSNSRSEMNVSTLELGDSALYLCASSLMGLQETQYFGPGTRLLVL.

The rearrangement links TRBV18 to TRBJ2-1; D perhaps matches TRBD1 (5 bases). Germline V gene sequence: CDR1 KGHSH, CDR2 LQKENI. V lost 0 bases and J lost 8, with 14 bases in between. The CDR3 length is 15 residues. Here the CDR3 reads CASSPPQGGTDEQFF. The CDR3 DNA follows: TGTGCCAGCTCACCACCGCAGGGCGGCACCGATGAGCAGTTCTTC.

J is TRBJ2-1 and V is TRBV7-9, with D possibly TRBD1 on 7 matching bases. The V and J ends lost 4 bases and 15 bases respectively, with 16 bases between them. Looked up from germline, CDR1 is SEHNR and CDR2 is FQNEAQ (reference sequence). The CDR3 extends over 12 amino acids. In DNA form, the CDR3 reads TGTGCCAGCAGCTCGGACAGGAGGGAACTGTTCTTC. Translated, it gives CASSSDRRELFF.